These 18 T cell receptor beta chains came from one sample sequenced in a study of cytomegalovirus exposure and HLA in healthy donors (dated by TCRdb to the late 2010s). The protocol used for the library was the immunoSEQ multiplex PCR assay. TCRdb holds this immuneACCESS table with in-frame rearrangements only. Some clones are missing; in checked studies, unresolved V genes explain under half, and the rest has no known cause. The sample table lists tens of thousands of clones, over 90% of them with a count of one. Of the sample, about 6.4% falls within the top ten clones. Sequenced: PBMCs. The receptors come from a woman under 30 in good health and CMV-seropositive.

The chain joins TRBV29-1 to TRBJ2-1; 7 bases are shared with TRBD1. Germline V CDR1 and CDR2: SQVTM, ANQGSEA. With 5 bases clipped from V and 4 bases from J, the junction kept 11 bases outside the gene matches. This CDR3 comprises 15 residues. The CDR3 coding sequence is TGCAGCGTTCCGGGACAGTCTACTAATTACAATGAGCAGTTCTTC. The encoded protein is CSVPGQSTNYNEQFF.

The V call is TRBV11-2, the J call TRBJ2-7, with D perhaps TRBD1 (6 bases). Germline CDR1 reads SGHAT; CDR2 reads FQNNGV. Trimming removed 5 bases from V and 3 bases from J, with 14 bases in between. The CDR3 contains 14 residues. This CDR3 is CASSQLPGDYEQYF. For the CDR3, the DNA is TGTGCCAGCAGCCAGCTCCCAGGGGACTACGAGCAGTACTTC.

The V gene is TRBV9, the J gene TRBJ1-6; a weak D match, TRBD1 (5 bases). Germline V gives CDR1 SGDLS, CDR2 YYNGEE. The CDR3 is 14 residues long. V was pared by 3 bases and J by 10 bases, with 14 bases between. Here the CDR3 reads CASSAQGRESPLHF. For the CDR3, the DNA is TGTGCCAGCAGCGCCCAGGGAAGGGAATCACCCCTCCACTTT.

The chain links TRBV6-5 to TRBJ2-7; 12 positions match TRBD1. The V gene's germline CDR1 is MNHEY and CDR2 SVGAGI. V lost 6 bases and J lost 3; bases outside the gene matches: 3. The CDR3 consists of 14 residues. CDR3 sequence reads: CASRGQGAIYEQYF. The CDR3 region has the DNA TGTGCCAGCAGGGGACAGGGGGCTATCTACGAGCAGTACTTC.

The chain is built from TRBV6-5 and TRBJ1-3; no reliable D call. Germline loops: CDR1 MNHEY, CDR2 SVGAGI. Trimming pared 7 bases from V and 4 bases from J, leaving 11 bases between. The CDR3 runs to 13 residues. The CDR3 is CASKVAGGNTIYF. CDR3 nucleotides: TGTGCCAGCAAGGTGGCAGGAGGAAACACCATATATTTT.

The chain carries TRBV6-5 and TRBJ1-2, with D perhaps TRBD1 (5 bases). Trimming took 8 bases from V and 0 from J, leaving 16 bases between them. The germline gives CDR1 MNHEY, CDR2 SVGAGI. The CDR3 has 15 residues. The DNA of the CDR3 is TGTGCCAGCTCACGCCGACAGTTTCCTAACTATGGCTACACCTTC. It yields the protein CASSRRQFPNYGYTF.

The rearrangement links TRBV9 to TRBJ1-5, with D maybe TRBD1 (6 bases). CDR3 length: 15 residues. The germline CDR1 and CDR2 sequences are SGDLS and YYNGEE. The germline V and J ends were trimmed by 4 bases and 2 bases, with 13 bases remaining between them. The CDR3 sequence: CASSLPRTGNQPQHF. CDR3 nucleotides: TGTGCCAGCAGCCTTCCTCGGACAGGCAATCAGCCCCAGCATTTT.

This rearrangement joins TRBV18 to TRBJ1-1; possible D gene TRBD1, 6 bases. V gave up 6 bases and J gave up 1 base, with 12 bases separating them. This CDR3 region has 14 residues. CDR1 is KGHSH and CDR2 is LQKENI in the germline V gene. CDR3 amino acids: CASSRGAGNTEAFF. The CDR3 DNA reads TGTGCCAGCTCTCGGGGGGCCGGGAACACTGAAGCTTTCTTT.

The DNA of the CDR3 is TGTGCCAGCAGCGTAGGACAGGGGGGTTACGAGCAGTACTTC. Its protein product is CASSVGQGGYEQYF. This sequence joins TRBV5-6 and TRBJ2-7; 10 bases line up with TRBD1. The CDR3 length is 14 residues. The germline CDR1 and CDR2 sequences are SGHDT and YYEEEE. Trimming removed 4 bases from V and 4 bases from J; junction bases left unmatched: 5.

CDR3 sequence reads: CASSSGTGTWAEQYF. As DNA, the CDR3 is TGTGCCAGCAGCTCAGGGACGGGGACTTGGGCCGAGCAGTACTTC. This chain links TRBV9 with TRBJ2-7; the D gene is possibly TRBD2 (6 bases). Germline lookup yields CDR1 SGDLS and CDR2 YYNGEE. The CDR3 is made up of 15 amino acids. V shed 4 bases and J shed 6 bases, with 20 bases lying between them.

J is TRBJ1-5 and V is TRBV30, with 9 bases lining up with TRBD1. CDR1 and CDR2 from the germline V gene are GTSNPN and SVGIG (reference sequence). The CDR3 spans 14 residues. Trimming removed 4 bases from V and 6 bases from J; junction bases left unmatched: 7. Here the CDR3 reads CAWNSGTGSQPQHF. The CDR3 DNA reads as TGTGCCTGGAATTCGGGGACAGGGAGTCAGCCCCAGCATTTT.

CDR3 amino acids: CASSRLPKGEGGYDSPLHF. Written as DNA, the CDR3 is TGCGCCAGCAGCCGCCTCCCTAAAGGGGAGGGGGGGTATGATTCACCCCTCCACTTT. The chain employs TRBV4-3 and TRBJ1-6; perhaps TRBD1 as D (6 bases). Trimming pared 4 bases from V and 8 bases from J, leaving 27 bases between. The germline V gene encodes CDR1 LGHNA and CDR2 YSLEER. The CDR3 extends over 19 amino acids.

The chain combines TRBV5-1 with TRBJ2-6; tentative D call: TRBD1 (6 bases). The CDR3 is made up of 15 amino acids. V was cut by 5 bases and J by 1 base, with 10 bases left in between. Germline assignment: CDR1 SGHRS and CDR2 YFSETQ. CDR3 nucleotide sequence: TGCGCCAGCAGTCCCACAGGGTCTGGGGCCAACGTCCTGACTTTC. It encodes CASSPTGSGANVLTF.

The V and J genes are TRBV2 and TRBJ1-1, with a possible D match to TRBD1 (5 bases). Germline V gene data show CDR1 as SNHLY and CDR2 as FYNNEI. V shed 0 bases and J shed 0 bases, with 17 bases lying between them. CDR3 size: 18 residues. The CDR3 DNA reads TGTGCCAGCAGTGAAGCGCTAAGTGGGGGGGGGATGAACACTGAAGCTTTCTTT. Translated, it gives CASSEALSGGGMNTEAFF.

This rearrangement joins TRBV2 to TRBJ2-7; TRBD1 matches at 10 bases. The CDR3 contains 15 residues. Germline CDR1 SNHLY, CDR2 FYNNEI. J lost 4 bases, V lost 2 bases, and 5 bases had no gene match. In DNA, the CDR3 is TGTGCCAGCAGTGAACCCGACAGGGGGCTTTACGAGCAGTACTTC. Translating gives CASSEPDRGLYEQYF.

The table lists this clone with a count of one. V and J are TRBV14 and TRBJ2-7; no reliable D call. Germline CDR1 reads SGHDN; CDR2 reads FVKESK. CDR3 length: 13 amino acids. The V and J ends lost 3 bases and 4 bases respectively, with 10 bases between them. CDR3 bases: TGTGCCAGCAGCCATGGGCAGAGTTACGAGCAGTACTTC. Translation: CASSHGQSYEQYF. The full variable domain, its missing parts supplied by reference TRBV14 and TRBJ2-7, is EAGVTQFPSHSVIEKGQTVTLRCDPISGHDNLYWYRRVMGKEIKFLLHFVKESKQDESGMPNNRFLAERTGGTYSTLKVQPAELEDSGVYFCASSHGQSYEQYFGPGTRLTVT.

This chain links TRBV14 with TRBJ1-2, with a tentative D call TRBD1 (5 bases). The ends were cut back, 0 bases at V and 4 bases at J, with 12 bases in the middle. Looked up from germline, CDR1 is SGHDN and CDR2 is FVKESK. The CDR3 covers 15 residues. CDR3 coding DNA: TGTGCCAGCAGCCAAGATACGGGGGATCGCTATGGCTACACCTTC. Amino acids: CASSQDTGDRYGYTF. Complete variable domain (other parts from reference TRBV14 and TRBJ1-2): EAGVTQFPSHSVIEKGQTVTLRCDPISGHDNLYWYRRVMGKEIKFLLHFVKESKQDESGMPNNRFLAERTGGTYSTLKVQPAELEDSGVYFCASSQDTGDRYGYTFGSGTRLTVV.

The rearrangement uses TRBV19 and TRBJ2-3, with 8 positions matching TRBD2. J gave up 4 bases and V 1 base, and 4 bases lay outside the gene matches. Germline lookup yields CDR1 LNHDA and CDR2 SQIVND (reference sequence). The CDR3 runs to 15 residues. The CDR3 reads CASSIGAGGPDTQYF. The CDR3 nucleotides read TGTGCCAGTAGTATAGGGGCGGGGGGACCAGATACGCAGTATTTT. The full variable domain, its missing parts supplied by reference TRBV19 and TRBJ2-3, is DGGITQSPKYLFRKEGQNVTLSCEQNLNHDAMYWYRQDPGQGLRLIYYSQIVNDFQKGDIAEGYSVSREKKESFPLTVTSAQKNPTAFYLCASSIGAGGPDTQYFGPGTRLTVL.